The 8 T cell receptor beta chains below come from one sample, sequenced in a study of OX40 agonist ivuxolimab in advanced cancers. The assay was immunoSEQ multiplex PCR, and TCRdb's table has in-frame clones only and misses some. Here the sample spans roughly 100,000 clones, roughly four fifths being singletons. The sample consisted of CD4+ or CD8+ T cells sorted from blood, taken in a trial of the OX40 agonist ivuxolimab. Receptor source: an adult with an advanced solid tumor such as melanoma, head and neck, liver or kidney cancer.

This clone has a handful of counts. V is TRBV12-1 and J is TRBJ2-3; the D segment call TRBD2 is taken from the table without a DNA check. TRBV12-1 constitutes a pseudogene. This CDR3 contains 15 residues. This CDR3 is CASSFSGGRTDTQYF. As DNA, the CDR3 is TGTGCCAGCAGCTTTAGCGGGGGCCGCACAGATACGCAGTATTTT.

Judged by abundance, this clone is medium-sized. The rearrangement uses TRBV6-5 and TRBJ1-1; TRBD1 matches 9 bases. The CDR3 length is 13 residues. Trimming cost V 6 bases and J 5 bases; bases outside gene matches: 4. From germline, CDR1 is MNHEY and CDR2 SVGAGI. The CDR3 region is CASSLQGATEAFF. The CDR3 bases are TGTGCCAGCAGCTTACAGGGGGCAACTGAAGCTTTCTTT.

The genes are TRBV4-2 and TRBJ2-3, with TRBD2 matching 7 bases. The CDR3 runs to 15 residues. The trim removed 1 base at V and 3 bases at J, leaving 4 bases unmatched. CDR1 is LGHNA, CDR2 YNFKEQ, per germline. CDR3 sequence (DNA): TGTGCCAGCAGCCAAGTAGGGGAGGGAACAGATACGCAGTATTTT. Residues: CASSQVGEGTDTQYF.

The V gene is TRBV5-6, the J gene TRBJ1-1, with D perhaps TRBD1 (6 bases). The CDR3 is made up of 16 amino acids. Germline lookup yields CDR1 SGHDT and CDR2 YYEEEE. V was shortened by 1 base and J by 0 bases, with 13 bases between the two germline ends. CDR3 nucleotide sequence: TGTGCCAGCAGCTTGCAGGGGCGCTTCATGAACACTGAAGCTTTCTTT. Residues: CASSLQGRFMNTEAFF. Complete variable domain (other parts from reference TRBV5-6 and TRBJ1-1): DAGVTQSPTHLIKTRGQQVTLRCSPKSGHDTVSWYQQALGQGPQFIFQYYEEEERQRGNFPDRFSGHQFPNYSSELNVNALLLGDSALYLCASSLQGRFMNTEAFFGQGTRLTVV.

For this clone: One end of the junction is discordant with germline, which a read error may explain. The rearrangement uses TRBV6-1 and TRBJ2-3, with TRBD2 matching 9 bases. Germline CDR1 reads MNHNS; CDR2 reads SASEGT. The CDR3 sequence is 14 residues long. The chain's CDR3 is CASSLGTSRDTQYF. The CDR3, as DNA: TGTGCCAGCAGTCTAGGGACTAGCAGAGATACGCAGTATTTT.

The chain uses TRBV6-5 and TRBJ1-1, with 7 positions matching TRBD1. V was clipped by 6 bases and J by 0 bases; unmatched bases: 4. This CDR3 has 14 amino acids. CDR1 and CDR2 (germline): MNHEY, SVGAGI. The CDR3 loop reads CASRQGTVNTEAFF. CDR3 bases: TGTGCCAGCAGACAGGGGACGGTGAACACTGAAGCTTTCTTT.

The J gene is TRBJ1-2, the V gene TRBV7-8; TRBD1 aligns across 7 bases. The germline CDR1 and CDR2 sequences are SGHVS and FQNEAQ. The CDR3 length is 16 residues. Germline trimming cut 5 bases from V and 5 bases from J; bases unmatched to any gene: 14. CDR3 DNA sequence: TGTGCCAGCAGCCCTATAGCGAGGACAGGACATTATGGCTACACCTTC. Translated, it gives CASSPIARTGHYGYTF.

The CDR3 protein is CASSPFDRRDTQYF. In DNA form, the CDR3 reads TGTGCCAGCAGTCCCTTTGACAGAAGAGATACGCAGTATTTT. J is TRBJ2-3 and V is TRBV27, with D possibly TRBD1 on 5 matching bases. This CDR3 region has 14 residues. CDR1 is MNHEY and CDR2 is SMNVEV in the germline V gene (reference sequence). The germline V and J ends were trimmed by 5 bases and 5 bases, with 14 bases remaining between them.